This entry is about one T cell receptor beta chain. This clone appeared once. The clone's antigen remains unknown. Base qualities are missing; no much larger clone stands one base away. Receptor libraries were prepared by the immunoSEQ multiplex PCR assay. RNA was extracted from all samples and reverse transcribed into cDNA as template for TCR sequencing. SuperScript III was used to make first-strand cDNA, primed with a 2:1 mix of oligo-dT and random hexamers. Amplification bias was assessed with a synthetic immune receptor repertoire, and residual bias was removed computationally. Turning to the authors' computational methods: Raw reads were preprocessed to remove errors, and CDR3 was defined according to IMGT conventions as the region from the conserved cysteine to phenylalanine. Clonality was calculated as 1 minus Shannon entropy normalized by log2 of the number of productive unique TCRs. Scalp TCRbeta sequences were cross-referenced with sorted blood CD4 and CD8 repertoires so that the CD4 or CD8 identity of scalp clones could be inferred. Entries here come from immuneACCESS through TCRdb and include only in-frame sequences with V and J called. Some clones fail to appear in such tables; in the studies checked, an unresolved V gene covers under half of the shortfall, and the cause of the remainder is unknown. V and J calls and clone size come straight from that table; D and trimming were deduced from the DNA. Across this sample there are some 200,000 clones, with about 60% seen only once. The leading ten clones occupy 3.3% of the sample.

The data belong to a study of CD8+ T cells in alopecia areata (dated by TCRdb to 2017 to 2018). With regard to the full study: Treated patients were enrolled in an open-label pilot trial of oral tofacitinib at 5 to 10 mg twice daily for moderate-to-severe alopecia areata. Patients stayed on tofacitinib for 6 to 18 months and then had 6 months of follow-up off drug so that delayed response and recurrence could be assessed. For the treated patients, the SALT score, which quantifies what percentage of scalp surface area is affected, served as the measure of disease severity. In both human patients and the C3H/HeJ mouse model, the study applied high-throughput TCRbeta sequencing to look at T cell clonal expansion in alopecia areata. Human TCRbeta sequencing covered scalp tissue and sorted CD4+ and CD8+ peripheral blood T cells from patchy and totalis/universalis alopecia areata patients and healthy controls. Tofacitinib-treated patients had biopsies at baseline and at 4 and 24 weeks of treatment, with a later scalp biopsy in several patients. Clonality in the scalp was compared among normal scalp (n=4), patchy alopecia areata scalp (n=8), and alopecia totalis/universalis scalp (n=8). RNA was extracted with the PAXgene miRNA kit for fixed scalp, the miRNeasy kit for PBMCs, and the RNeasy kit for mouse skin. Amplification of TCRbeta CDR3 regions was done by immunoSEQ multiplex PCR using 35 Vbeta forward primers and 13 Jbeta reverse primers.

Study-wide findings and limitations: During tofacitinib treatment, many expanded lesional clones stuck around in both scalp and blood, and this persistence may partly explain why relapse happens after treatment is stopped. Unlike mouse skin, which is dominated by gammadelta T cells, normal human skin has resident alphabeta T cells that are also sequenced, and this complicates analysis of the scalp TCR repertoire. Lesional scalp, especially in alopecia totalis/universalis, showed higher clonality and more expanded CD8+ clones than normal scalp, suggesting antigenic drive. Because the treated cohort was small and had just a single nonresponder, larger studies are needed to establish links between baseline CD8+ expansion and response. TCR sequences shared between patients were less clear than in mice, possibly partly because of HLA diversity in the patient population. With tofacitinib, both scalp clonality and the number of expanded CD8+ clones among the top 100 scalp clones went down significantly.

The time point label on this specimen signifies: approximately 4 weeks on oral tofacitinib. The treatment or condition label corresponds to: oral pan-JAK inhibitor, 5-10 mg twice daily. Lesional scalp punch biopsies and peripheral blood were collected from alopecia areata patients. PBMCs were isolated by density centrifugation and stained for CD3, CD4 and CD8, and CD4+ and CD8+ T cells were sorted on a FACSAria. The germline ends are 9 bases apart after V is trimmed by 5 bases and J by 1 base. The CDR3 spans 13 residues, from the cysteine through the phenylalanine. Just CDR3 DNA is preserved here, 39 bases in frame from base 1. From the germline V gene (reference sequence), CDR1 is GTSNPN and CDR2 is SVGIG.

The sequences come from CD4+ T cells sorted from blood, collected at week 4, from a patient treated with tofacitinib. The TCR comes from a human donor with alopecia areata. The rearranged chain carries TRBV30 and TRBJ1-5, and TRBD1 may be the D gene, going by 5 matching bases. Here is the DNA: TGTGCCTGGGACAGTCAAAGCAATCAGCCCCAGCATTTT. Translated, this gives CAWDSQSNQPQHF.